One sample yielded the 2 T cell receptor beta chains listed below, sequenced in a study of OX40 agonist ivuxolimab in advanced cancers. Clones were read by immunoSEQ multiplex PCR, and TCRdb kept only the in-frame ones, dropping some. The sample includes around 92,000 clones, less than 95% of them seen just once. This specimen was CD4+ or CD8+ T cells sorted from blood, taken in a trial of the OX40 agonist ivuxolimab. All receptors derive from an adult with an advanced solid tumor such as melanoma, head and neck, liver or kidney cancer.

The V gene is TRBV27, the J gene TRBJ2-1; weak D call: TRBD2 (5 bases). The germline V gene encodes CDR1 MNHEY and CDR2 SMNVEV (reference sequence). CDR3 size: 16 residues. V shed 3 bases and J shed 3 bases, with 15 bases lying between them. This chain's CDR3 is CASSLTIRRDYNEQFF. CDR3 bases: TGTGCCAGCAGTTTGACTATTCGGCGAGACTACAATGAGCAGTTCTTC.

A single count supports this clone. This sequence joins TRBV7-2 and TRBJ2-1; TRBD2 aligns across 10 bases. CDR3 length equals 18 residues. The V gene's germline CDR1 is SGHTA and CDR2 FQGNSA. After removal of 5 bases from V and 1 base from J, the junction contained 11 bases not matched to a gene. The chain's CDR3 is CASSPTGVAGGSYNEQFF. CDR3 DNA sequence: TGTGCCAGCAGCCCGACGGGGGTAGCGGGAGGATCCTACAATGAGCAGTTCTTC.